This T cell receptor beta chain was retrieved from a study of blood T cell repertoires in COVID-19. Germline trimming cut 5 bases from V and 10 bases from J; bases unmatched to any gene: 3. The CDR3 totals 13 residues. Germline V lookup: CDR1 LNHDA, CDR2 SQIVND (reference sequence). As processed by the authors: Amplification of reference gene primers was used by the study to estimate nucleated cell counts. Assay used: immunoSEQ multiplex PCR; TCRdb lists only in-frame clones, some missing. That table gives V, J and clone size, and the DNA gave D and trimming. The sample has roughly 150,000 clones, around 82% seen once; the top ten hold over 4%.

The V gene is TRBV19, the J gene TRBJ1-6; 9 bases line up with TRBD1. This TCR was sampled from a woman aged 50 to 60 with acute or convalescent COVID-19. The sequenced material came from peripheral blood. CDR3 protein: CASSGDRVSPLHF. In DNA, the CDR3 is TGTGCCAGTAGTGGGGACAGGGTCTCACCCCTCCACTTT.